The entry below gives a single TCR beta chain sequence along with its context. Its antigen is as yet unknown. PCR amplification relied on 60 Vbeta primers (plus 13 Jbeta primers). TCRdb's copy holds only in-frame clones and misses some; the assay was immunoSEQ multiplex PCR. This sample has 110,000 to 150,000 clones; 73% occur once, and the top ten carry roughly an eighth. The data belong to a study of cytomegalovirus exposure and HLA in healthy donors. Study-level background: From donors who were HLA-typed, an early data release held about 85 million unique TCRs.

Study-level points and caveats: A prior analysis recorded that most TCR beta V segments were productive about 90% or about 30% of the time.

Per the germline V gene, CDR1 is SQVTM and CDR2 is ANQGSEA. V was cut by 5 bases and J by 4 bases, with 15 bases left in between. The CDR3 is made up of 14 amino acids. The chain has TRBV29-1 and TRBJ2-1; D possibly corresponds to TRBD1 (7 bases). The sample comprised PBMCs. The origin of this receptor is a human donor in good health. CDR3 nucleotide sequence: TGCAGCGTTAGCCCCCAGGGGGGATACAATGAGCAGTTCTTC. Translation gives CSVSPQGGYNEQFF.